This TCR beta chain was sequenced for a study of T-cell reconstitution after alpha-beta-depleted transplantation in children. General study points: In patients about two months after transplant, alpha-beta T cells reportedly arose from several hundred expanded graft clones.

This clonotype was picked up many times. Its antigen remains unidentified. The junction departs from the called germline gene at one end, perhaps through a read error. The CDR3 has 12 amino acids. Germline V CDR1 and CDR2: SQVTM, ANQGSEA. Unique molecular identifiers were incorporated into the prepared TCRbeta library. TCRdb ran MiXCR on the PCR reads and lists one entry per CDR3 protein. Here the sample spans approximately 290,000 distinct CDR3 sequences, approximately 10% being singletons. The chain joins TRBV29-1 to TRBJ1-5; D gene ambiguous. Sequencing used peripheral blood, obtained 180 days after TCRalphabeta/CD19-depleted stem cell transplant. The receptor's source is a male patient aged 2-15 years who had a stem cell transplant for chronic granulomatous disease, so the T cells may come from the graft donor. The chain's CDR3 is CSVKDSNQPQHF. The CDR3 DNA reads TGCAGCGTTAAAGATAGCAATCAGCCCCAGCATTTT.